The 29 T cell receptor beta chains below were found in one sample sequenced in a study of OX40 agonist ivuxolimab in advanced cancers. Profiling relied on immunoSEQ multiplex PCR, and the TCRdb table lists in-frame clones only, not all of them. The table has about 93,000 clones, 75% to 90% seen once. This material consisted of CD4+ or CD8+ T cells sorted from blood, taken in a trial of the OX40 agonist ivuxolimab. The receptors shown here come from an adult with an advanced solid tumor such as melanoma, head and neck, liver or kidney cancer.

The J gene is TRBJ1-2, the V gene TRBV7-3, with a tentative D call TRBD1 (6 bases). V dropped 2 bases and J dropped 7 bases, with 11 bases sitting between them. The CDR3 is 13 residues long. Germline CDR1 and CDR2: SGHTA and FQGTGA. For the CDR3, the DNA is TGTGCCAGCAGCTTACCCTCAGGGGTTGGCTACACCTTC. Translated, it gives CASSLPSGVGYTF.

This rearrangement joins TRBV2 to TRBJ1-1; a weak D match, TRBD1 (6 bases). V dropped 8 bases and J dropped 3 bases, with 16 bases sitting between them. This CDR3 has 14 residues. Germline CDR1 reads SNHLY; CDR2 reads FYNNEI. CDR3 region: CASLRGRGDTEAFF. The CDR3 DNA reads as TGTGCCAGCCTCCGGGGAAGGGGGGACACTGAAGCTTTCTTT.

This chain connects TRBV14 to TRBJ1-3, with D maybe TRBD1 (6 bases). Trimming cost V 5 bases and J 3 bases, with 20 bases left between them. CDR3 length equals 17 residues. Germline CDR1 is SGHDN and CDR2 is FVKESK. Here the CDR3 reads CASSFPAPGASGNTIYF. The CDR3 DNA reads as TGTGCCAGCAGCTTCCCCGCTCCAGGGGCTAGTGGAAACACCATATATTTT.

This rearrangement joins TRBV7-9 to TRBJ2-1, with 7 bases that match TRBD2. CDR1 is SEHNR and CDR2 is FQNEAQ in the germline V gene (reference sequence). Trimming at V came to 3 bases and at J to 8 bases, leaving 7 bases not matched to a gene. This CDR3 region has 14 residues. CDR3 in amino acids: CASSLGGFRDEQFF. The CDR3 DNA follows: TGTGCCAGCAGCTTGGGGGGGTTCAGGGATGAGCAGTTCTTC.

This clone turned up a few times. J is TRBJ1-1 and V is TRBV7-2; D gene ambiguous. The length of the CDR3 is 14 residues. Germline loops: CDR1 SGHTA, CDR2 FQGNSA. V was trimmed by 1 base and J by 0 bases, leaving 6 bases between them. The CDR3 loop is CASSLVSLNTEAFF. CDR3 coding DNA: TGTGCCAGCAGCTTAGTGTCGCTGAACACTGAAGCTTTCTTT.

The gene calls are TRBV6-4 and TRBJ2-1; possible D gene TRBD2, 5 bases. In germline, CDR1 is MRHNA, CDR2 SNTAGT. The CDR3 totals 14 residues. Deletions cut 1 base from V and 10 bases from J, with 14 bases between. The CDR3 DNA reads as TGTGCCAGCAGTGACTGGGCTTCCGGCGGGGAGCAGTTCTTC. Its protein is CASSDWASGGEQFF.

This chain connects TRBV15 to TRBJ1-6, with D perhaps TRBD1 (5 bases). Germline loops: CDR1 LNHNV, CDR2 YYDKDF (reference sequence). V dropped 5 bases and J dropped 2 bases, with 10 bases sitting between them. The CDR3 covers 15 residues. The CDR3 protein is CATSYDSPYNSPLHF. The CDR3, as DNA: TGTGCCACCAGCTATGACAGCCCCTATAATTCACCCCTCCACTTT.

The genes are TRBV7-2 and TRBJ2-3; the D gene is possibly TRBD2 (5 bases). Looked up from germline, CDR1 is SGHTA and CDR2 is FQGNSA. The V gene lost 1 base and the J gene lost 4 bases, with 9 bases spanning the gap. The CDR3 spans 14 residues. The CDR3 region is CASSLVIAPDTQYF. The CDR3 region has the DNA TGTGCCAGCAGCTTAGTGATAGCGCCAGATACGCAGTATTTT.

This clone occurred a few times. The chain is built from TRBV19 and TRBJ2-2, with 7 bases identical to TRBD2. The CDR3 has 15 residues. Germline V CDR1 and CDR2: LNHDA, SQIVND (reference sequence). Losses at the gene ends were 5 bases for V and 0 bases for J; bases not matched to a gene: 3. For the CDR3, the DNA is TGTGCCAGTAGTCCTAGCGGATCGAACACCGGGGAGCTGTTTTTT. Protein sequence: CASSPSGSNTGELFF.

The chain employs TRBV2 and TRBJ2-3, with 13 bases fitting TRBD2. Germline assignment: CDR1 SNHLY and CDR2 FYNNEI. The CDR3 contains 16 residues. J gave up 5 bases and V 4 bases, and 6 bases lay outside the gene matches. The CDR3 spells CASSGWTSGRGDTQYF. The DNA of the CDR3 is TGTGCCAGCAGTGGGTGGACTAGCGGGAGAGGAGATACGCAGTATTTT.

The J gene is TRBJ2-1, the V gene TRBV28, with a weak D call TRBD1 (7 bases). The CDR3 totals 20 residues. Germline V gene lookup returns CDR1 MDHEN and CDR2 SYDVKM. V was clipped by 5 bases and J by 0 bases, with 26 bases between them. In nucleotides, the CDR3 is TGTGCCAGCAGTACCACCTATTTCCAGGGGGGAGTGAGCTCCTACAATGAGCAGTTCTTC. It codes for CASSTTYFQGGVSSYNEQFF. Using reference TRBV28 and TRBJ2-1 for the parts outside the CDR3, the full variable domain is DVKVTQSSRYLVKRTGEKVFLECVQDMDHENMFWYRQDPGLGLRLIYFSYDVKMKEKGDIPEGYSVSREKKERFSLILESASTNQTSMYLCASSTTYFQGGVSSYNEQFFGPGTRLTVL.

The V gene is TRBV19, the J gene TRBJ1-2; 9 bases agree with TRBD1. The CDR3 runs 15 residues. Trimming took 4 bases from V and 2 from J; bases not matched to a gene: 5. The germline gives CDR1 LNHDA, CDR2 SQIVND (reference sequence). CDR3: CASSTRQGVNYGYTF. The CDR3 DNA reads TGTGCCAGTAGTACAAGACAGGGGGTCAACTATGGCTACACCTTC.

The CDR3 DNA follows: TGTGCCAGCTCACCACCGGGACTAGCGGGATATATTAATGGCAAAAACATTCAGTACTTC. This translates into CASSPPGLAGYINGKNIQYF. This chain uses TRBV18 with TRBJ2-4; 13 positions agree with TRBD2. CDR1 KGHSH and CDR2 LQKENI come from the germline V gene. This CDR3 comprises 20 residues. After removal of 0 bases from V and 3 bases from J, the junction contained 11 bases not matched to a gene.

This rearrangement joins TRBV4-3 to TRBJ2-7; D might be TRBD1 (5 bases). Germline-derived CDR1 and CDR2 are LGHNA and YSLEER. This CDR3 has 15 amino acids. Trimming pared 1 base from V and 2 bases from J, leaving 12 bases between. In DNA form, the CDR3 reads TGCGCCAGCAGCCAAGCTTGGCAGGGCGCCTACGAGCAGTACTTC. Amino acid sequence: CASSQAWQGAYEQYF.

The chain has TRBV6-5 and TRBJ1-2; 9 nucleotides line up with TRBD1. The length of the CDR3 is 15 residues. In germline, CDR1 is MNHEY, CDR2 SVGAGI. The V gene end was trimmed by 8 bases and the J gene end by 4 bases; junction bases not matched to a gene: 11. DNA for the CDR3: TGTGCCAGCCTAGGCTCACCGGGACAGGGCTATGGCTACACCTTC. It encodes CASLGSPGQGYGYTF.

The chain employs TRBV19 and TRBJ2-7, with D tentatively TRBD1 (5 bases). The germline gives CDR1 LNHDA, CDR2 SQIVND (reference sequence). Trimming took 3 bases from V and 2 from J, leaving 11 bases between them. This CDR3 has 14 residues. For the CDR3, the DNA is TGTGCCAGTAGTATCCTAGGGGCTCCCTACGAGCAGTACTTC. As protein: CASSILGAPYEQYF.

The rearrangement joins TRBV6-4 to TRBJ2-3; 8 nucleotides agree with TRBD2. Germline CDR1 reads MRHNA; CDR2 reads SNTAGT. J was trimmed by 6 bases and V by 2 bases; bases with no gene match: 7. The CDR3 covers 15 residues. The CDR3 reads CASSDAGGPRDTQYF. In DNA form, the CDR3 reads TGTGCCAGCAGTGACGCGGGAGGCCCTCGGGATACGCAGTATTTT.

Only a few counts were recorded for this clone. The chain uses TRBV28 and TRBJ2-7, with D perhaps matching TRBD2 (6 bases). This CDR3 comprises 13 residues. Germline loops: CDR1 MDHEN, CDR2 SYDVKM. Trimming took off 2 bases at V and 4 bases at J, with 9 bases between the two ends. CDR3 bases: TGTGCCAGCAGTTTACCGGGGACTTACGAGCAGTACTTC. Residues: CASSLPGTYEQYF.

The chain couples TRBV5-6 to TRBJ1-2, with D unclear. The CDR3 has 16 residues. Looked up from germline, CDR1 is SGHDT and CDR2 is YYEEEE. Trimming took off 4 bases at V and 3 bases at J, with 19 bases between the two ends. CDR3 protein: CASSPRGGGYDYGYTF. The CDR3 nucleotides are TGTGCCAGCAGCCCTCGGGGAGGAGGGTATGACTATGGCTACACCTTC.

The rearrangement links TRBV10-3 to TRBJ2-1; 11 bases line up with TRBD2. This CDR3 comprises 16 residues. V lost 3 bases, J lost 3 bases, and 4 bases stayed unmatched. Germline lookup yields CDR1 ENHRY and CDR2 SYGVKD. The CDR3 nucleotides are TGTGCCATCAGTGACCGACTAGCGGGAAGCTACAATGAGCAGTTCTTC. Residues: CAISDRLAGSYNEQFF.

V is TRBV5-5 and J is TRBJ1-2, with D unresolved. CDR1 and CDR2 from the germline V gene are SGHKS and YYEKEE (reference sequence). V lost 0 bases and J lost 7, with 16 bases in between. There are 15 residues in the CDR3. The CDR3 sequence is CASSLVPPPNGGYTF. The CDR3 bases are TGTGCCAGCAGCTTGGTCCCTCCGCCAAACGGTGGCTACACCTTC.

The chain employs TRBV7-6 and TRBJ2-1; no clear D. The V gene lost 0 bases and the J gene lost 1 base, with 7 bases spanning the gap. Germline V CDR1 and CDR2: SGHVS, FNYEAQ. This CDR3 spans 15 amino acids. DNA of the CDR3: TGTGCCAGCAGCTTAGCGGTAGGGTCCTACAATGAGCAGTTCTTC. The encoded protein is CASSLAVGSYNEQFF.

The chain recombines TRBV6-6 with TRBJ1-6; 10 bases agree with TRBD1. The CDR3 is 15 amino acids. V was pared by 5 bases and J by 6 bases, with 4 bases of the junction left unmatched. CDR1 and CDR2 from the germline V gene are MNHNY and SVGAGI (reference sequence). The CDR3 nucleotides read TGTGCCAGCAGTCCGCGGACAGGGGGTAATTCACCCCTCCACTTT. Translated: CASSPRTGGNSPLHF.

This chain connects TRBV4-2 to TRBJ1-2; a possible D gene is TRBD1 (6 bases). The CDR3 spans 16 residues. V shed 4 bases and J shed 0 bases, with 15 bases lying between them. Germline V gene lookup returns CDR1 LGHNA and CDR2 YNFKEQ. The CDR3 DNA follows: TGTGCCAGCAGCCCAGGGGTGGGGGGTTCTAACTATGGCTACACCTTC. Protein product: CASSPGVGGSNYGYTF.

This chain joins TRBV5-1 and TRBJ2-3, with 8 bases lining up with TRBD1. The CDR3 loop spans 15 amino acids. Germline loops: CDR1 SGHRS, CDR2 YFSETQ. J lost 11 bases, V lost 4 bases, and 15 bases had no gene match. The CDR3: CASSEGQGRFGRQYF. The DNA of the CDR3 is TGCGCCAGCAGCGAAGGACAGGGCCGCTTCGGAAGGCAGTATTTT.

This clone is a singleton in its sample. This chain links TRBV5-1 with TRBJ1-1; D is unclear. V lost 5 bases, J lost 5 bases, and 10 bases lay in between. This CDR3 has 12 residues. Germline CDR1 and CDR2: SGHRS and YFSETQ. The DNA for the CDR3 is TGCGCCAGCAGGCGAGGCCAGACTGAAGCTTTCTTT. It codes for CASRRGQTEAFF.

This rearrangement joins TRBV10-3 to TRBJ2-7; 8 nucleotides align to TRBD1. The CDR3 spans 15 residues. Germline lookup yields CDR1 ENHRY and CDR2 SYGVKD. V shed 4 bases, J shed 4 bases, and the junction held 9 bases outside the gene matches. This CDR3 is CAISALTGESYEQYF. DNA of the CDR3: TGTGCCATCAGTGCTTTGACAGGGGAGTCATACGAGCAGTACTTC.

The chain links TRBV6-5 to TRBJ1-2; D gene ambiguous. Trimming pared 2 bases from V and 8 bases from J, leaving 12 bases between. This CDR3 is 13 amino acids long. Germline CDR1 MNHEY, CDR2 SVGAGI. The CDR3 nucleotides are TGTGCCAGCAGTTACGGTGGGGAGGAGGGCTACACCTTC. Its protein product is CASSYGGEEGYTF.

The rearrangement joins TRBV5-1 to TRBJ1-1; D remains unclear. Germline values: CDR1 SGHRS, CDR2 YFSETQ. V was cut by 3 bases and J by 3 bases, with 12 bases left in between. The CDR3 loop spans 14 amino acids. This CDR3 reads CASSWARRDTEAFF. CDR3 coding DNA: TGCGCCAGCAGCTGGGCTCGGAGGGACACTGAAGCTTTCTTT.